This passage covers 6 T cell receptor beta chains from one sample sequenced in a study of T cell changes during pregnancy in multiple sclerosis. The protocol was immunoSEQ multiplex PCR, while the TCRdb copy is restricted to in-frame clones and leaves out a portion. The sample lists about 57,000 clones; roughly 93% were seen once. The material was peripheral blood, obtained after pregnancy. These receptors came from a female donor with multiple sclerosis, enrolled in a pregnancy study.

The chain joins TRBV11-2 to TRBJ2-3, with 7 positions matching TRBD2. Germline V lookup: CDR1 SGHAT, CDR2 FQNNGV. The CDR3 sequence is 14 residues long. Trimming removed 5 bases from V and 1 base from J; junction bases left unmatched: 3. The CDR3 DNA reads as TGTGCCAGCAGCCGGGGGGTGGGCACAGATACGCAGTATTTT. Translation gives CASSRGVGTDTQYF.

V usage is TRBV5-4 and J usage is TRBJ2-7, with a possible D match to TRBD2 (5 bases). The germline V gene encodes CDR1 SGHNT and CDR2 YYREEE (reference sequence). The V end lost 4 bases, the J end lost 0 bases, and 11 bases lay between the germline ends. This CDR3 region has 14 residues. Here the CDR3 reads CASSRDRSSYEQYF. CDR3 DNA: TGTGCCAGCAGCCGGGATCGGAGCTCCTACGAGCAGTACTTC.

The chain links TRBV9 to TRBJ2-7; possible D gene TRBD2, 5 bases. Germline V gives CDR1 SGDLS, CDR2 YYNGEE. The CDR3 extends over 13 amino acids. The V gene lost 3 bases and the J gene lost 5 bases, with 12 bases spanning the gap. CDR3 protein: CASSDEGSHEQYF. CDR3 nucleotides: TGTGCCAGCAGCGATGAGGGTAGCCACGAGCAGTACTTC.

The gene calls are TRBV27 and TRBJ2-3, with D possibly TRBD2 on 5 matching bases. Germline assignment: CDR1 MNHEY and CDR2 SMNVEV (reference sequence). V was pared by 0 bases and J by 8 bases, with 21 bases between. This CDR3 comprises 17 residues. CDR3 bases: TGTGCCAGCAGTTTATCGTCTAGCCGGAGAGATAAGGCTACGCAGTATTTT. It is translated as CASSLSSSRRDKATQYF.

The chain recombines TRBV5-1 with TRBJ2-3, with 7 bases matching TRBD1. The length of the CDR3 is 13 residues. The V gene's germline CDR1 is SGHRS and CDR2 YFSETQ. V was pared by 6 bases and J by 5 bases, with 6 bases of the junction left unmatched. The CDR3 bases are TGCGCCAGCAAACGGGACAGCCAAGATACGCAGTATTTT. This encodes CASKRDSQDTQYF.

This sequence joins TRBV12-5 and TRBJ1-5; tentative D call: TRBD1 (5 bases). This CDR3 is 14 amino acids long. Germline V CDR1 and CDR2: LGHNT, FRNRAP. Trimming pared 2 bases from V and 0 bases from J, leaving 5 bases between. CDR3 bases: TGTGCTAGTGGTTTGACAGGTAGCAATCAGCCCCAGCATTTT. It translates to CASGLTGSNQPQHF.